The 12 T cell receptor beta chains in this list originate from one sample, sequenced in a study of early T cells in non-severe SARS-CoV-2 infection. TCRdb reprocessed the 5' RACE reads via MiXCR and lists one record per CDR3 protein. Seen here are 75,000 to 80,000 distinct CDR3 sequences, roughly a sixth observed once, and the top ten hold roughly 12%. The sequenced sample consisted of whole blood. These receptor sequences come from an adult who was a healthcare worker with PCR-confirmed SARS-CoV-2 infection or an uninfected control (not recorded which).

The CDR3 nucleotides are TGTGCCAGCAGTTGGGGGGTCCAGAGCTCCTACGAGCAGTACTTC. It specifies CASSWGVQSSYEQYF. The chain combines TRBV6-5 with TRBJ2-7; D perhaps matches TRBD2 (6 bases). The germline V gene has CDR1 MNHEY and CDR2 SVGAGI. Deletions cut 4 bases from V and 0 bases from J, with 13 bases between. The CDR3 is made up of 15 amino acids.

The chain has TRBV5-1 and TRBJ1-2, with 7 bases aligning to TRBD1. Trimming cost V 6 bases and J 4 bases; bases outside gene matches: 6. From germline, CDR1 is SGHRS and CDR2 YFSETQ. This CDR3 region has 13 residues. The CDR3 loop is CASMGNRGYGYTF. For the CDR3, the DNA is TGCGCCAGCATGGGGAACAGGGGCTATGGCTACACCTTC. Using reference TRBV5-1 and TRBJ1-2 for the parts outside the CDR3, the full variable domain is KAGVTQTPRYLIKTRGQQVTLSCSPISGHRSVSWYQQTPGQGLQFLFEYFSETQRNKGNFPGRFSGRQFSNSRSEMNVSTLELGDSALYLCASMGNRGYGYTFGSGTRLTVV.

The CDR3 protein is CASTSGTGPYEQYF. CDR3 DNA: TGCGCCAGCACCTCAGGGACAGGGCCCTACGAGCAGTACTTC. The rearrangement links TRBV5-1 to TRBJ2-7; 9 bases agree with TRBD1. With 6 bases clipped from V and 2 bases from J, the junction kept 6 bases outside the gene matches. The germline V gene has CDR1 SGHRS and CDR2 YFSETQ. The CDR3 is 14 residues long.

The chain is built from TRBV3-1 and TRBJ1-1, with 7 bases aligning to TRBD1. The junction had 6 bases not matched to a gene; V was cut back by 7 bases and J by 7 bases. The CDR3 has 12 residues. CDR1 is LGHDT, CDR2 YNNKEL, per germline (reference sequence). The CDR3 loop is CASTRQGLEAFF. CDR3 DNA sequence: TGTGCCAGCACCCGACAGGGCCTTGAAGCTTTCTTT.

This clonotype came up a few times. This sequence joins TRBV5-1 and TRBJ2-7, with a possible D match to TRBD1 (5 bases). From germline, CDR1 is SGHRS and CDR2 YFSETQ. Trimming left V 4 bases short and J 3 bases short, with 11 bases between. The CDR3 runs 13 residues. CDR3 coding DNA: TGCGCCAGCAGCCCCGGACACGTCTACGAGCAGTACTTC. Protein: CASSPGHVYEQYF.

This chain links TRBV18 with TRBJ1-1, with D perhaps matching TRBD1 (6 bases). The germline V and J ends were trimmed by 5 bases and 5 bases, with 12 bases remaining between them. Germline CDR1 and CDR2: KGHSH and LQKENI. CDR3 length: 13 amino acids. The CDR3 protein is CASSRSGVTEAFF. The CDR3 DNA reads TGTGCCAGCTCAAGATCAGGGGTTACTGAAGCTTTCTTT.

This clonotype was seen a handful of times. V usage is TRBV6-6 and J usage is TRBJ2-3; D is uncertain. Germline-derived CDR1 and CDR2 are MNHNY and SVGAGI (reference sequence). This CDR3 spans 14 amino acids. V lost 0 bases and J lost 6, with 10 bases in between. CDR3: CASSYSVWVDTQYF. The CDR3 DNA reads TGTGCCAGCAGTTACTCCGTCTGGGTGGATACGCAGTATTTT.

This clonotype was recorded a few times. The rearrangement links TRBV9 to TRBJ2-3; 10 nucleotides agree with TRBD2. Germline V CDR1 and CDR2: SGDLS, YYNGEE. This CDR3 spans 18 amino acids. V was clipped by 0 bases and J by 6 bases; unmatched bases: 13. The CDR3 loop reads CASSVAPGSGGAVDTQYF. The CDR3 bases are TGTGCCAGCAGCGTAGCCCCGGGGAGCGGGGGGGCCGTGGATACGCAGTATTTT.

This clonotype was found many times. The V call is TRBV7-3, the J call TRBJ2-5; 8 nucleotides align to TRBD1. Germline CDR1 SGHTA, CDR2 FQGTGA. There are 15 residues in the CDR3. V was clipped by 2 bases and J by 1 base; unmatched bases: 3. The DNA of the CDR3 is TGTGCCAGCAGCTTAGGACAGGGTATCCAAGAGACCCAGTACTTC. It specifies CASSLGQGIQETQYF.

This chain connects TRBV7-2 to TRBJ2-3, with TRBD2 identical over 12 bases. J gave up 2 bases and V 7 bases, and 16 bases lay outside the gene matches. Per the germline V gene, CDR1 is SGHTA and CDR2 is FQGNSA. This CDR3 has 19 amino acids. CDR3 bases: TGTGCCAGCACCCCCTGCGCTAGCGGGAGGGCCCTCTCCACAGATACGCAGTATTTT. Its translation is CASTPCASGRALSTDTQYF.

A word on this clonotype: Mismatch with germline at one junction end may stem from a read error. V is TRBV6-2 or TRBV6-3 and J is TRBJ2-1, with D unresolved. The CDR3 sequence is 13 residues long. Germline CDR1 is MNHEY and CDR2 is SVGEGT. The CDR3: CASSDSATNEQFF. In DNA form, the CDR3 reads TGTGCCAGCAGTGACTCCGCTACCAATGAGCAGTTCTTC.

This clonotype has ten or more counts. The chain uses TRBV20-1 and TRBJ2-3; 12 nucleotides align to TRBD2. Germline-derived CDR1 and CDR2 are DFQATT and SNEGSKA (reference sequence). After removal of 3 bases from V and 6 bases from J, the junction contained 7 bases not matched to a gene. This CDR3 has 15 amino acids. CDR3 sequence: CSASHRLAGADTQYF. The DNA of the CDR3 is TGCAGTGCTAGTCACCGACTAGCGGGGGCCGATACGCAGTATTTT.